Below are 29 T cell receptor beta chains sequenced from a single sample in a study of T cell responses to AZD1222 COVID-19 vaccine. Using immunoSEQ multiplex PCR, the repertoire was profiled, and TCRdb retains in-frame clones only, with some absent. The sample has more than 100,000 clones, around nine tenths seen once. The sequencing used peripheral blood, collected on day 0 of AZD1222 vaccination. The receptors derive from an adult in good health.

The chain couples TRBV7-2 to TRBJ1-1; D is unresolved. This CDR3 is built from 14 residues. In germline, CDR1 is SGHTA, CDR2 FQGNSA. The ends were cut back, 1 base at V and 0 bases at J, with 6 bases in the middle. The CDR3: CASSLEGMNTEAFF. CDR3 nucleotide sequence: TGTGCCAGCAGCTTAGAGGGCATGAACACTGAAGCTTTCTTT. The full variable domain, rest sourced from reference TRBV7-2 and TRBJ1-1, is GAGVSQSPSNKVTEKGKDVELRCDPISGHTALYWYRQSLGQGLEFLIYFQGNSAPDKSGLPSDRFSAERTGGSVSTLTIQRTQQEDSAVYLCASSLEGMNTEAFFGQGTRLTVV.

This sequence joins TRBV25-1 and TRBJ1-4, with 8 bases aligning to TRBD1. Germline values: CDR1 MGHDK, CDR2 SYGVNS. The V gene end was trimmed by 1 base and the J gene end by 7 bases; junction bases not matched to a gene: 5. The CDR3 totals 15 residues. In nucleotides, the CDR3 is TGTGCCAGCAGTGAATTGGGGACAGGTCTTGAAAAACTGTTTTTT. Translation: CASSELGTGLEKLFF.

This chain joins TRBV3-1 (or the pseudogene TRBV3-2) and TRBJ2-7; D might be TRBD2 (5 bases). CDR1 LGHDT and CDR2 YNNKEL come from the germline V gene (reference sequence). The CDR3 length is 14 residues. V shed 4 bases and J shed 7 bases, with 17 bases lying between them. The CDR3 protein is CASSPSQFRREQYF. The CDR3 DNA is TGTGCCAGCAGCCCGTCCCAGTTCAGGAGGGAGCAGTACTTC.

This chain's CDR3 is CASSPRQGADTQYF. The DNA for the CDR3 is TGTGCCAGCAGCCCCAGACAGGGGGCGGATACGCAGTATTTT. This rearrangement joins TRBV9 to TRBJ2-3; 10 nucleotides match TRBD1. Germline trimming cut 4 bases from V and 6 bases from J; bases unmatched to any gene: 5. This CDR3 has 14 residues. Germline assignment: CDR1 SGDLS and CDR2 YYNGEE.

This chain uses TRBV5-5 with TRBJ1-2, with TRBD1 as a possible D gene (6 bases). In germline, CDR1 is SGHKS, CDR2 YYEKEE (reference sequence). CDR3 length: 16 amino acids. Trimming took 4 bases from V and 2 from J, leaving 18 bases between them. CDR3 amino acids: CASSTEATGANYGYTF. The CDR3 DNA is TGTGCCAGCAGCACGGAGGCGACAGGAGCAAACTATGGCTACACCTTC.

V and J are TRBV2 and TRBJ1-3; 10 bases map to TRBD1. Germline assignment: CDR1 SNHLY and CDR2 FYNNEI. The CDR3 covers 17 residues. With V trimmed by 2 bases and J by 2 bases, 6 bases remained unmatched. As DNA, the CDR3 is TGTGCCAGCAGTGAAACGTCTGGGACAGGGGCTGGAAACACCATATATTTT. Its translation is CASSETSGTGAGNTIYF.

The genes are TRBV29-1 and TRBJ2-1; tentatively, D is TRBD2 (6 bases). V lost 6 bases and J 4 bases, leaving 22 bases between the germline ends. The germline V gene encodes CDR1 SQVTM and CDR2 ANQGSEA. The CDR3 is 16 amino acids. CDR3 sequence: CSVPKLASVSYNEQFF. In DNA form, the CDR3 reads TGCAGCGTCCCAAAGCTAGCTAGCGTATCTTACAATGAGCAGTTCTTC.

The chain uses TRBV28 and TRBJ1-1; 8 bases match TRBD1. CDR3 length: 15 residues. Germline assignment: CDR1 MDHEN and CDR2 SYDVKM. Unmatched junction bases numbered 2, after V lost 1 base and J lost 1 base. The CDR3 nucleotides read TGTGCCAGCAGTTTATCCAGGGGGCGGAACACTGAAGCTTTCTTT. Residues: CASSLSRGRNTEAFF. The variable domain in full, with the rest retrieved from reference TRBV28 and TRBJ1-1, is DVKVTQSSRYLVKRTGEKVFLECVQDMDHENMFWYRQDPGLGLRLIYFSYDVKMKEKGDIPEGYSVSREKKERFSLILESASTNQTSMYLCASSLSRGRNTEAFFGQGTRLTVV.

The J gene is TRBJ1-1, the V gene TRBV7-3, with 9 bases that match TRBD1. This CDR3 has 15 amino acids. Germline CDR1 SGHTA, CDR2 FQGTGA. V dropped 5 bases and J dropped 4; count of bases not matched to a gene: 8. CDR3 sequence: CASSVIQGARTEAFF. The CDR3 coding sequence is TGTGCCAGCAGCGTTATACAGGGGGCGCGCACTGAAGCTTTCTTT.

The J gene is TRBJ2-4, the V gene TRBV18; D is perhaps TRBD1 or TRBD2 (5 bases each). Per germline, CDR1 KGHSH and CDR2 LQKENI. V shed 3 bases and J shed 0 bases, with 18 bases lying between them. CDR3 length: 18 residues. CDR3 bases: TGTGCCAGCTCACCCCCCCCGGGGACCCCACAAGCCAAAAACATTCAGTACTTC. Translation: CASSPPPGTPQAKNIQYF.

The chain employs TRBV5-4 and TRBJ2-6; 11 positions match TRBD1. Per the germline V gene, CDR1 is SGHNT and CDR2 is YYREEE (reference sequence). The CDR3 covers 19 residues. V dropped 3 bases and J dropped 2; count of bases not matched to a gene: 10. CDR3 protein: CASSSPGQGARAGANVLTF. The CDR3 coding sequence is TGTGCCAGCAGCTCACCCGGACAGGGGGCTCGGGCTGGGGCCAACGTCCTGACTTTC. Using reference TRBV5-4 and TRBJ2-6 for the parts outside the CDR3, the full variable domain is ETGVTQSPTHLIKTRGQQVTLRCSSQSGHNTVSWYQQALGQGPQFIFQYYREEENGRGNFPPRFSGLQFPNYSSELNVNALELDDSALYLCASSSPGQGARAGANVLTFGAGSRLTVL.

This clone was seen once. The chain has TRBV6-5 and TRBJ1-1, with 7 bases matching TRBD1. V lost 0 bases, J lost 0 bases, and 1 base stayed unmatched. This CDR3 region has 15 residues. The germline gives CDR1 MNHEY, CDR2 SVGAGI. The CDR3 nucleotides are TGTGCCAGCAGTTACTCGGGACAGTTGAACACTGAAGCTTTCTTT. It is translated as CASSYSGQLNTEAFF.

This clone came up once. This sequence joins TRBV2 and TRBJ1-4; 9 bases fit TRBD1. V lost 4 bases and J lost 8; bases outside the gene matches: 8. The CDR3 sequence is 15 residues long. Germline V gene data show CDR1 as SNHLY and CDR2 as FYNNEI. CDR3 DNA sequence: TGTGCCAGCAGTGGGGGACAGGGACCGGGCGAAAAACTGTTTTTT. It translates to CASSGGQGPGEKLFF.

The rearrangement uses TRBV2 and TRBJ1-4; D is unresolved. Between the trimmed V and J ends, which lost 4 bases and 5 bases, there was a span of 11 bases. Germline CDR1 reads SNHLY; CDR2 reads FYNNEI. The CDR3 totals 14 residues. The CDR3 sequence is CASSAVARNEKLFF. CDR3 nucleotide sequence: TGTGCCAGCAGTGCGGTGGCAAGGAATGAAAAACTGTTTTTT.

This clone has more than one count but fewer than ten. V usage is TRBV5-1 and J usage is TRBJ2-3; D tentatively reads TRBD1 or TRBD2 (5 bases each). The germline CDR1 and CDR2 sequences are SGHRS and YFSETQ. The ends were cut back, 0 bases at V and 6 bases at J, with 14 bases in the middle. CDR3 length: 15 residues. The CDR3 DNA follows: TGCGCCAGCAGCTTGGCGCTGGGGACCTCGGATACGCAGTATTTT. It encodes CASSLALGTSDTQYF.

The chain is built from TRBV5-1 and TRBJ2-7, with 11 bases that match TRBD2. This CDR3 spans 15 amino acids. V was pared by 0 bases and J by 7 bases, with 6 bases of the junction left unmatched. From germline, CDR1 is SGHRS and CDR2 YFSETQ. This chain's CDR3 is CASSLVLAGGREQYF. CDR3 DNA: TGCGCCAGCAGCTTGGTTCTAGCGGGAGGTAGGGAGCAGTACTTC.

This chain links TRBV6-1 with TRBJ1-5, with 10 nucleotides matching TRBD1. The CDR3 runs 16 residues. CDR1 is MNHNS and CDR2 is SASEGT in the germline V gene. V shed 0 bases, J shed 7 bases, and the junction held 6 bases outside the gene matches. CDR3 sequence reads: CASSEATGGAWQPQHF. CDR3 coding DNA: TGTGCCAGCAGTGAAGCGACAGGGGGCGCGTGGCAGCCCCAGCATTTT.

The CDR3 loop is CSVEGGTSSTDTQYF. The CDR3 DNA sequence: TGCAGCGTTGAAGGTGGGACTAGCAGCACAGATACGCAGTATTTT. The chain carries TRBV29-1 and TRBJ2-3, with 9 bases lining up with TRBD2. V gave up 1 base and J gave up 0 bases; unmatched junction bases: 2. Germline lookup yields CDR1 SQVTM and CDR2 ANQGSEA. The CDR3 extends over 15 amino acids.

This chain links TRBV18 with TRBJ2-1, with D tentatively TRBD1 (6 bases). V was shortened by 0 bases and J by 3 bases, with 6 bases between the two germline ends. Germline loops: CDR1 KGHSH, CDR2 LQKENI. The CDR3 totals 14 residues. CDR3 nucleotides: TGTGCCAGCTCACCACCGGACAGCTACAATGAGCAGTTCTTC. It is translated as CASSPPDSYNEQFF.

The rearrangement uses TRBV7-8 and TRBJ2-7; D call uncertain. The V gene's germline CDR1 is SGHVS and CDR2 FQNEAQ. There are 15 residues in the CDR3. Trimming cost V 0 bases and J 4 bases, with 13 bases left between them. The CDR3 reads CASSLARIPTYEQYF. CDR3 DNA sequence: TGTGCCAGCAGCTTAGCGCGGATCCCGACGTACGAGCAGTACTTC.

The chain has TRBV7-6 and TRBJ2-5; 10 positions agree with TRBD2. After removal of 2 bases from V and 5 bases from J, the junction contained 5 bases not matched to a gene. CDR3 length: 15 residues. The V gene's germline CDR1 is SGHVS and CDR2 FNYEAQ. The CDR3 sequence: CASSLFPSGSETQYF. The CDR3 DNA sequence: TGTGCCAGCAGCTTATTTCCTAGCGGGAGTGAGACCCAGTACTTC.

The chain joins TRBV28 to TRBJ1-1; TRBD1 is a possible D gene (5 bases). This CDR3 region has 15 residues. CDR1 and CDR2 (germline): MDHEN, SYDVKM. V lost 4 bases, J lost 4 bases, and 16 bases lay in between. CDR3 sequence: CASSSGPGVATEAFF. Here the CDR3 DNA reads TGTGCCAGCAGTTCAGGGCCCGGGGTGGCCACTGAAGCTTTCTTT.

The V gene is TRBV21-1, the J gene TRBJ2-7; TRBD2, the table's D call, was not compared with the DNA. TRBV21-1 is a recognized pseudogene. The CDR3 loop spans 14 amino acids. CDR3 nucleotides: TGTGCCAGCAGCCAACTAGCGGGAGTGGAGGAGCAGTACTTC. As protein: CASSQLAGVEEQYF.

The chain is built from TRBV4-1 and TRBJ2-3; D gene unclear. From germline, CDR1 is MGHRA and CDR2 YSYEKL. This CDR3 region has 12 residues. V shed 4 bases and J shed 6 bases, with 8 bases lying between them. The DNA of the CDR3 is TGCGCCAGCAGCCGAGCGAGGGATACGCAGTATTTT. Translation: CASSRARDTQYF.

The V gene is TRBV6-5, the J gene TRBJ2-7, with D hard to call. Germline CDR1 and CDR2: MNHEY and SVGAGI. This CDR3 is built from 14 residues. Trimming took off 2 bases at V and 6 bases at J, with 14 bases between the two ends. The CDR3, as DNA: TGTGCCAGCAGTTACGCGGACGGCCCTTCCGAGCAGTACTTC. This sequence encodes CASSYADGPSEQYF.

The DNA of the CDR3 is TGTGCCAGCAGTTTAGGGGTAAACACCGGGGAGCTGTTTTTT. It yields the protein CASSLGVNTGELFF. This rearrangement joins TRBV27 to TRBJ2-2; D not resolved. The germline V gene has CDR1 MNHEY and CDR2 SMNVEV (reference sequence). Trimming removed 2 bases at V and 2 bases at J, with 6 bases between. The CDR3 has 14 amino acids.

In DNA, the CDR3 is TGTGCCAGTAGTATGGGGACAGGGCACACAGATACGCAGTATTTT. Encoded protein: CASSMGTGHTDTQYF. V gene TRBV19 combines with J gene TRBJ2-3; 9 nucleotides match TRBD1. The trim removed 3 bases at V and 2 bases at J, leaving 3 bases unmatched. Germline V gene sequence: CDR1 LNHDA, CDR2 SQIVND (reference sequence). The CDR3 length is 15 residues.

The genes are TRBV18 and TRBJ1-5; a possible D gene is TRBD1 (5 bases). The CDR3 sequence is 14 residues long. The germline V and J ends were trimmed by 2 bases and 6 bases, with 11 bases remaining between them. CDR1 and CDR2 from the germline V gene are KGHSH and LQKENI. The CDR3 DNA follows: TGTGCCAGCTCACCAGGGTTTGGGGCTCAGCCCCAGCATTTT. Translation gives CASSPGFGAQPQHF.

The chain has TRBV28 and TRBJ1-2; no firm D call. Germline CDR1 and CDR2: MDHEN and SYDVKM. CDR3 length: 14 amino acids. Trimming took off 5 bases at V and 3 bases at J, with 13 bases between the two ends. The CDR3 region is CASSLAQFHYGYTF. CDR3 DNA sequence: TGTGCCAGCAGTCTCGCTCAGTTCCACTATGGCTACACCTTC.